Listed here are 8 T cell receptor beta chains from one sample, sequenced in a study of CD4 T cell repertoires in COVID-19. The table came from immunoSEQ multiplex PCR; TCRdb's copy has only in-frame clones and leaves some out. In the table there are tens of thousands of clones, roughly 84% of which are singletons. These memory T cells were uncultured and sequenced directly after ex vivo isolation. This specimen consisted of central memory CD4+ T cells from blood, obtained before the COVID-19 pandemic. Every receptor here comes from a human donor who had COVID-19.

This clone was observed a few times. The J gene is TRBJ1-2, the V gene TRBV25-1, with D unclear. In germline, CDR1 is MGHDK, CDR2 SYGVNS. This CDR3 comprises 13 residues. Trimming left V 1 base short and J 4 bases short, with 7 bases between. The CDR3 spells CASSEFGAYGYTF. The DNA of the CDR3 is TGTGCCAGCAGTGAATTTGGAGCCTATGGCTACACCTTC.

To note about this clone: This sample also contains other DNA sequences that code for the same CDR3. J is TRBJ2-7 and V is TRBV5-1; 8 positions agree with TRBD1. Germline values: CDR1 SGHRS, CDR2 YFSETQ. The CDR3 is 15 residues long. V shed 0 bases and J 4 bases; nucleotides not matched to a gene: 6. The CDR3 region is CASSLDGTGKYEQYF. The DNA of the CDR3 is TGCGCCAGCAGCTTGGACGGGACAGGAAAATACGAGCAGTACTTC.

The V call is TRBV9, the J call TRBJ2-2; 7 bases line up with TRBD1. CDR3 length: 15 amino acids. Trimming removed 1 base from V and 1 base from J; junction bases left unmatched: 1. Germline V gene sequence: CDR1 SGDLS, CDR2 YYNGEE. The CDR3 nucleotides read TGTGCCAGCAGCGTAAGGACAGGGAACACCGGGGAGCTGTTTTTT. Translating it yields CASSVRTGNTGELFF.

This sequence joins TRBV5-1 and TRBJ2-1; a weak D match, TRBD1 (5 bases). CDR3 length: 13 amino acids. Trimming took 0 bases from V and 7 from J, leaving 8 bases between them. Per the germline V gene, CDR1 is SGHRS and CDR2 is YFSETQ. CDR3 amino acids: CASSLGGVNEQFF. The CDR3 coding sequence is TGCGCCAGCAGCTTGGGGGGCGTGAATGAGCAGTTCTTC.

V is TRBV6-5 and J is TRBJ1-3; the D gene is possibly TRBD1 (5 bases). Germline V gives CDR1 MNHEY, CDR2 SVGAGI. This CDR3 region has 15 residues. V was trimmed by 6 bases and J by 1 base, leaving 13 bases between them. The CDR3 region has the DNA TGTGCCAGCAGGACAGCAGGGATTTCTGGAAACACCATATATTTT. Protein: CASRTAGISGNTIYF.

This clone was detected only once. This rearrangement joins TRBV12-5 to TRBJ1-1; D remains unclear. The CDR3 loop spans 14 amino acids. Germline CDR1 reads LGHNT; CDR2 reads FRNRAP. With 1 base removed from V and 5 bases from J, the gap between germline ends came to 11 bases. The CDR3 DNA follows: TGTGCTAGTGGTTTGGACGCGGCGGGGACTGAAGCTTTCTTT. It yields the protein CASGLDAAGTEAFF.

The chain employs TRBV13 and TRBJ2-1; 7 nucleotides agree with TRBD2. Germline lookup yields CDR1 PRHDT and CDR2 FYEKMQ (reference sequence). The J segment lost 3 bases and the V segment lost 8 bases, leaving 10 bases of the junction unmatched. The CDR3 consists of 15 residues. The chain's CDR3 is CASVQSGTNYNEQFF. The CDR3 DNA reads TGTGCCAGCGTCCAGAGCGGGACTAACTACAATGAGCAGTTCTTC.

CDR3 region: CASSFGIEAFF. DNA for the CDR3: TGTGCCAGCAGCTTCGGGATTGAAGCTTTCTTT. This sequence joins TRBV5-6 and TRBJ1-1; D unclear. Germline V lookup: CDR1 SGHDT, CDR2 YYEEEE. The V gene lost 2 bases and the J gene lost 7 bases, with 6 bases spanning the gap. The CDR3 consists of 11 residues. The full variable domain, completed using reference TRBV5-6 and TRBJ1-1, is DAGVTQSPTHLIKTRGQQVTLRCSPKSGHDTVSWYQQALGQGPQFIFQYYEEEERQRGNFPDRFSGHQFPNYSSELNVNALLLGDSALYLCASSFGIEAFFGQGTRLTVV.